The following is a T cell receptor beta chain sequence with its context. Using its own MiXCR run on the RACE reads, TCRdb lists one record per CDR3 protein. This sample has about 82,000 distinct CDR3 sequences, with 10% to 14% found just once. Time point here: patch test 3, about 24 weeks after DPC sensitization. Stated treatment: therapeutic diphenylcyclopropenone sensitization with weekly scalp DPC. Germline loops: CDR1 SGHTA, CDR2 FQGNSA. CDR3 length: 14 residues. V lost 2 bases to trimming and J lost 4 bases, with 11 bases between them. This sample is part of a study of human T cells and chemical hapten exposure.

This clonotype was sampled from a woman in her forties or fifties with alopecia areata. Some clones in this sample may be carry-over from other donors' samples. The sample here was whole blood, taken in connection with sensitization to the hapten diphenylcyclopropenone (DPC). V and J are TRBV7-2 and TRBJ1-2, with a possible D match to TRBD1 (6 bases). CDR3: CASSLRTAPYGYTF. CDR3 nucleotides: TGTGCCAGCAGCTTAAGGACAGCCCCCTATGGCTACACCTTC.